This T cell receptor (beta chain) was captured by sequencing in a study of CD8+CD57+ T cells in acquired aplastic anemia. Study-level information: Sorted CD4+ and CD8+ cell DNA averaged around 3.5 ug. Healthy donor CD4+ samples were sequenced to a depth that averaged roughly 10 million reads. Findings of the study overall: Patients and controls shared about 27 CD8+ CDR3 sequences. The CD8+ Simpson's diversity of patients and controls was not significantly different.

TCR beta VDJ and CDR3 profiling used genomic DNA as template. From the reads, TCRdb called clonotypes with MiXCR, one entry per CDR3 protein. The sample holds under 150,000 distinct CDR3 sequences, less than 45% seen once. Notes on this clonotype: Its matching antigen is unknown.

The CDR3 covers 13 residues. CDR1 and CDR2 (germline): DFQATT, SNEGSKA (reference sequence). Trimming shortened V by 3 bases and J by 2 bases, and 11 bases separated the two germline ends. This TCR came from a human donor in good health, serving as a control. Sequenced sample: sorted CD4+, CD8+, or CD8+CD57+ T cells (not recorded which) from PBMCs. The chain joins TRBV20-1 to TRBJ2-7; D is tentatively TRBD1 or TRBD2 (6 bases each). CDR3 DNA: TGCAGTGCTAGCGGGGGCCTCACCTACGAGCAGTACTTC. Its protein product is CSASGGLTYEQYF.